This is a list of T cell receptor beta chains from one sample in a study of OX40 agonist ivuxolimab in advanced cancers. TCRdb's copy holds only in-frame clones and misses some; the assay was immunoSEQ multiplex PCR. This sample has tens of thousands of clones, with 75% to 90% found just once. Sample: CD4+ or CD8+ T cells sorted from blood, taken in a trial of the OX40 agonist ivuxolimab. Source of these receptors: an adult with an advanced solid tumor such as melanoma, head and neck, liver or kidney cancer. Both conserved end residues are trimmed from each CDR3.

len,j_gene,v_gene,CDR3aa
11,TRBJ1-5,TRBV2,ASSVEGEQPQH
12,TRBJ2-2,TRBV6-6,ASSLQGNTGELF
11,TRBJ2-7,TRBV18,ASSPRGSYEQY
15,TRBJ2-6,TRBV4-3,ASSPQGFGSGANVLT
10,TRBJ2-7,TRBV7-6,ASSDDSYEQY
14,TRBJ2-7,TRBV7-8,ASSFRPGGSSYEQY
12,TRBJ2-1,TRBV7-6,ASSHRLAGDEQF
10,TRBJ1-2,TRBV29-1,SVEVTAYGYT
13,TRBJ1-6,TRBV6-6,ASSPRGAYNSPLH
13,TRBJ1-3,TRBV7-2,ASSSNWGSGNTIY
11,TRBJ1-1,TRBV21-1,ASILIRGREAF
13,TRBJ2-7,TRBV11-2,ASSLDGGSSYEQY
13,TRBJ1-1,TRBV5-8,ASSLPITLNTEAF
11,TRBJ2-6,TRBV6-5,ASSAQGANVLT
12,TRBJ2-5,TRBV7-2,ASSLDRVMETQY
9,TRBJ1-4,TRBV19,ASTPGGELF
9,TRBJ2-5,TRBV21-1,ASGATGTQY
14,TRBJ2-2,TRBV29-1,SVGQGAVGGTGELF
11,TRBJ1-1,TRBV19,ASTAPKNTEAF
8,TRBJ2-7,TRBV6-1,ASRNYEQY
13,TRBJ1-5,TRBV18,ASLQDNTSNQPQH
12,TRBJ2-7,TRBV11-3,ASSPGRITYEQY
11,TRBJ2-5,TRBV6-6,ASKESGNMAQY
13,TRBJ2-2,TRBV4-3,ASSQGSGGAGELF